The clone carrying this T cell receptor (beta chain) was seen a few times. Its antigen remains unknown. Only newly diagnosed hyperthyroidism patients aged 18 to 65, with under 2 months' duration, were enrolled. The diagnosis was founded upon clinical symptoms, serum thyroxine, TRAb, thyroid ultrasound and orbital computed tomography. Germline V CDR1 and CDR2: MNHGY, SVAAGI. The CDR3 length is 14 residues. V was pared by 11 bases and J by 6 bases, with 23 bases between. The sample is drawn from a study of Graves' ophthalmopathy and Graves' hyperthyroidism. Study results and limitations: The authors also found most expanded thyroid clonotypes above 0.001 frequency in blood.

The TCR beta CDR3 regions underwent amplification from RNA transcripts. HTBI primers primed a first-round RT-PCR, and a second-round multiplex PCR followed. MiXCR was run by TCRdb on the multiplex PCR reads, yielding one entry per CDR3 protein. The top ten clones hold approximately 12% of a sample with 900,000 to 1,200,000 distinct CDR3 sequences, 35% to 40% of them seen once. The rearrangement joins TRBV6-9 to TRBJ2-7; D is ambiguous. This TCR was sampled from an adult man with Graves' hyperthyroidism. Sample: peripheral blood or thyroid tissue (not recorded which). CDR3 sequence: CAAKFSLLLGEQYF. The CDR3, as DNA: TGTGCCGCCAAGTTCTCCCTCTTGCTGGGCGAGCAGTACTTC.